This TCR beta chain stems from a study of blood T cells in healthy people across ages. Together with a sample-barcoded 5' primer, a J-beta primer mix was included in a second PCR lasting roughly 6 to 12 cycles. From the 5' RACE reads, TCRdb called clonotypes with MiXCR, one entry per CDR3 protein. The sample shows some 940,000 distinct CDR3 sequences, about 27% of them seen only once. This clonotype was detected ten times or more. Germline V gene lookup returns CDR1 LGHDT and CDR2 YNNKEL (reference sequence). The junction had 2 bases not matched to a gene; V was cut back by 2 bases and J by 4 bases. The CDR3 totals 14 residues. In addition, the sample was reused for a study of T cells of mothers and their children. That paper notes: cDNA was made from all extracted RNA, around 1.5 ug per 15 ul.

This chain joins TRBV3-1 and TRBJ2-5; 9 nucleotides line up with TRBD2. Sequencing used blood. The sequence derives from a woman in her thirties or forties in good health. CDR3 DNA: TGTGCCAGCAGCCAATTAGCGGGGGTAGAGACCCAGTACTTC. Residues: CASSQLAGVETQYF.